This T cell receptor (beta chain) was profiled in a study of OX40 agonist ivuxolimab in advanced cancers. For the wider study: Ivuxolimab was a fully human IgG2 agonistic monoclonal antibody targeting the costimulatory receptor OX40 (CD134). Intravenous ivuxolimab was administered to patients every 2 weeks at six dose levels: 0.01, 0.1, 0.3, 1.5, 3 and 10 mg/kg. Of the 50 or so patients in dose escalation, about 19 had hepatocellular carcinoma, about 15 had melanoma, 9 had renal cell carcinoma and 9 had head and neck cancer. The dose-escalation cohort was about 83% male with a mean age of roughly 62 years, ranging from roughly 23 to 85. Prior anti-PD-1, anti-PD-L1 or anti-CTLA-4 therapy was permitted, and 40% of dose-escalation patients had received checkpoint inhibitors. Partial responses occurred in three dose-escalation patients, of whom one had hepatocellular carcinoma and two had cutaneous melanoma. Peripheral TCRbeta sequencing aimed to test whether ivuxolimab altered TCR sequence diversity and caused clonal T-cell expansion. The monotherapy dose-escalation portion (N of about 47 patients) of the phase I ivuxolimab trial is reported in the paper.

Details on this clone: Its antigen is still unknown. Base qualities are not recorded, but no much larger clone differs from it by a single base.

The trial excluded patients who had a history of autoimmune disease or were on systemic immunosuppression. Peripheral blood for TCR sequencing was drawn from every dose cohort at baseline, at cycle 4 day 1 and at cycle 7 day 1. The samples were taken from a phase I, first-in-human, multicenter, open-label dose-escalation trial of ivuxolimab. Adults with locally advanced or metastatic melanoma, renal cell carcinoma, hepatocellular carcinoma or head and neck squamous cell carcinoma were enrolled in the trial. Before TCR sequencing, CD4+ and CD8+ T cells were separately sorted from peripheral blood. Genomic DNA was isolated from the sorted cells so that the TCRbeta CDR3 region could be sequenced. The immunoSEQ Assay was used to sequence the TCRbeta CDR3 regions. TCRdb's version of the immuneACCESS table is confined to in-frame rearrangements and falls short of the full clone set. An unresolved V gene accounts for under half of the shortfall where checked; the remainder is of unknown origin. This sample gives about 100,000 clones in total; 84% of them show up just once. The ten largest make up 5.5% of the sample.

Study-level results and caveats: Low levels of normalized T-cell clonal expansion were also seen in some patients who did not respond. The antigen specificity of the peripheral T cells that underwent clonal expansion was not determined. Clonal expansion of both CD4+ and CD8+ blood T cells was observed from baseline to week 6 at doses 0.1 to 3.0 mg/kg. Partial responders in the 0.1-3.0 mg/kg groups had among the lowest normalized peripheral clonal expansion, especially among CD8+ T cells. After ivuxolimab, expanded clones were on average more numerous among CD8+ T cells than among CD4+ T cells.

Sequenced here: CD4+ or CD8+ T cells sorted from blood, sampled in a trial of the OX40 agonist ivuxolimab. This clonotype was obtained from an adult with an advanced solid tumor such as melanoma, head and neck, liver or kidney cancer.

Here the CDR3 is given as CASSKTGVTYGYTF. In nucleotide form, the sequence is TGTGCCAGCAGCAAGACAGGGGTAACCTATGGCTACACCTTC. Recombination linked TRBV2 to TRBJ1-2; 8 bases in between match TRBD1. CDR1 SNHLY and CDR2 FYNNEI are derived from the germline V gene. From the cysteine through the phenylalanine, the CDR3 covers 14 amino acids. Only the CDR3 region is kept as DNA, spanning 42 bases read in frame from base 1. At the junction V is shortened by 6 bases and J by 4 bases; bases outside the gene matches: 7.